What follows is one TCR beta chain and its context. Its target is not known. This record belongs to a study of a mutant IDH1 vaccine in newly diagnosed glioma. About the research overall: Patients got radiotherapy, temozolomide, or both beforehand, and most got both.

Sequencing used immunoSEQ multiplex PCR; TCRdb keeps in-frame clones, though not all of them. The top ten clones hold roughly 5.6% of a sample with roughly 40,000 clones, 75% to 85% of them seen once. This CDR3 region has 16 residues. Stated time point: week 35, safety follow-up. Doses comprised 300 ug of mutant IDH1 20-mer peptide each, plus topical imiquimod. The sequence came from a woman aged 45-59 years with glioma. Specimen: PBMCs, collected from a glioma patient whose treatment included an IDH1 peptide vaccine. The V and J genes are TRBV1 and TRBJ1-4. TRBV1 is a pseudogene segment. CDR3 bases: TGCACCAGCCCCAACACAGGTTGGGGGGCTAATGAAAAACTGTTTTTT. Amino acid sequence: CTSPNTGWGANEKLFF.